The rows below give T cell receptor beta chains drawn from one sample of a study of blood T cells in healthy people across ages. TCRdb fed the 5' RACE reads into MiXCR, producing one record per CDR3 protein. This table has roughly 700,000 distinct CDR3 sequences, approximately 25% appearing once. The sample also formed part of further work on T cells of mothers and their children.

The specimen was blood. The receptors shown here come from a boy aged 5-17 years in good health. Both conserved end residues are part of each CDR3. Part of the rows lack a size; the others show once, few, many or a class for expanded clones.

TRBJ2-7,NA,TRBV10-2,CASSEIPGLSSSYEQYF
TRBJ1-2,NA,TRBV29-1,CSVEMTGHGYTF
TRBJ2-6,NA,TRBV5-1,CASSLGGSGTGANALTF
NA,few,TRBV9,CASEGGGRETQYF
TRBJ2-5,NA,TRBV12-3/TRBV12-4,CASSPGDKNQETQYF
TRBJ2-7,NA,TRBV29-1,CSAMDTGTYEQYF
TRBJ2-5,many,TRBV9,CASSWTSGGGETQYF
TRBJ1-4,few,TRBV15,CATSPGLANEKLFF
TRBJ1-6,NA,TRBV27,CASSPGVGGSSPLHF
TRBJ1-1,NA,TRBV7-9,CASSPRTAPGTEAFF
TRBJ2-1,NA,TRBV5-1,CASSREEGNEQFF
TRBJ1-5,few,TRBV4-3,CASSEGQNSNQPQHF
TRBJ1-3,NA,TRBV7-8,CASSSGLSSGNTIYF
TRBJ1-3,NA,TRBV6-5,CASSYWYTGEVPHGNTIYF
TRBJ1-4,NA,TRBV12-3/TRBV12-4,CASEGEKLFF
TRBJ1-1,few,TRBV2,CASSDPTGRNTETFF
TRBJ1-1,NA,TRBV7-9,CASSTGDSWNTEAFF
TRBJ2-5,NA,TRBV4-2,CASSRGLAGGNETQYF
TRBJ2-7,NA,TRBV20-1,CSARVGANPYEQYF
TRBJ2-7,NA,TRBV4-3,CASSQDIGLSYYEQCF